The present T cell receptor beta chain was sequenced within a study of Ad26.COV2.S vaccination and SARS-CoV-2 variants. General study results and limits: Considerable breadth of spike-specific CD8+ and CD4+ T cell responses has reportedly been documented following vaccination. Greater spike-specific TCR breadth was seen in vaccine recipients than in placebo recipients.

This CDR3 spans 11 amino acids. V was trimmed by 6 bases and J by 5 bases, leaving 5 bases between them. Libraries were prepared by immunoSEQ multiplex PCR; TCRdb keeps only in-frame clonotypes and omits some of them. The data contain around 370,000 clones, roughly 94% of them singletons. Points on this clone: What it binds is not known.

The material was peripheral blood, obtained after recovery from COVID-19. The origin of this receptor is a human donor who had recovered from COVID-19. The gene calls are TRBV12-3 or TRBV12-4 and TRBJ2-1; no clear D. The CDR3: CASSQDNEQFF. CDR3 nucleotide sequence: TGTGCCAGCAGCCAAGACAATGAGCAGTTCTTC.